The rows below give T cell receptor beta chains drawn from one sample of a study of radiotherapy plus CTLA-4 blockade in lung cancer. Measured with immunoSEQ multiplex PCR; TCRdb has only the in-frame clones, and not every one. Of around 110,000 clones listed, approximately 80% are singletons. The sample in question was peripheral blood, obtained from a patient treated with radiotherapy plus ipilimumab. Receptors were obtained from a human donor with non-small cell lung cancer that progressed on radiotherapy plus ipilimumab. Some clones in this sample may be carry-over from other donors' samples. The CDR3 runs from the conserved cysteine through the conserved F or W. The D gene is left open where the match is weak. The listing skips clone size in some rows; elsewhere it reads once, few, many or a size class.

abundance: -
v_gene: TRBV9
d_gene: -
j_gene: TRBJ2-1
CDR3aa: CASSVVPGKNEQFF
CDR3nt: TGTGCCAGCAGCGTAGTTCCAGGGAAGAATGAGCAGTTCTTC

abundance: -
v_gene: TRBV18
d_gene: TRBD1
j_gene: TRBJ2-5
CDR3aa: CASSTNGGQGATQYF
CDR3nt: TGTGCCAGCTCGACAAACGGGGGACAGGGGGCGACCCAGTACTTC

abundance: -
v_gene: TRBV5-1
d_gene: -
j_gene: TRBJ2-7
CDR3aa: CASTPGQALSYEQYF
CDR3nt: TGCGCCAGCACCCCCGGGCAGGCCCTCTCCTACGAGCAGTACTTC

abundance: -
v_gene: TRBV6-5
d_gene: TRBD1
j_gene: TRBJ1-4
CDR3aa: CASSYHSGGSEKLFF
CDR3nt: TGTGCCAGCAGTTACCACTCAGGGGGCAGTGAAAAACTGTTTTTT

abundance: few
v_gene: TRBV5-4
d_gene: -
j_gene: TRBJ2-1
CDR3aa: CASSGGTNEQFF
CDR3nt: TGTGCCAGCAGTGGGGGGACCAATGAGCAGTTCTTC

abundance: -
v_gene: TRBV30
d_gene: -
j_gene: TRBJ1-1
CDR3aa: CAWSGTVQVNTEAFF
CDR3nt: TGTGCCTGGAGTGGGACAGTGCAAGTGAACACTGAAGCTTTCTTT

abundance: -
v_gene: TRBV7-6
d_gene: TRBD2
j_gene: TRBJ2-1
CDR3aa: CASSLGTSGYNEQFF
CDR3nt: TGTGCCAGCAGCCTTGGGACTAGCGGCTACAATGAGCAGTTCTTC

abundance: -
v_gene: TRBV10-3
d_gene: TRBD1
j_gene: TRBJ1-1
CDR3aa: CAISGGGDRTRNTEAFF
CDR3nt: TGTGCCATCAGTGGTGGAGGGGACAGGACTCGGAACACTGAAGCTTTCTTT

abundance: -
v_gene: TRBV5-4
d_gene: -
j_gene: TRBJ2-1
CDR3aa: CASSLSTGPRNEQFF
CDR3nt: TGTGCCAGCAGCTTGTCCACGGGCCCTCGGAATGAGCAGTTCTTC

abundance: -
v_gene: TRBV9
d_gene: TRBD2
j_gene: TRBJ2-1
CDR3aa: CASSTPLRLAGSNEQFF
CDR3nt: TGTGCCAGCAGCACCCCCCTGAGACTAGCGGGGAGCAATGAGCAGTTCTTC

abundance: few
v_gene: TRBV2
d_gene: -
j_gene: TRBJ2-7
CDR3aa: CASSDQGGSYEQYF
CDR3nt: TGTGCCAGCAGTGACCAGGGTGGTTCCTACGAGCAGTACTTC

abundance: -
v_gene: TRBV27
d_gene: -
j_gene: TRBJ1-5
CDR3aa: CASRRGGGASNQPQHF
CDR3nt: TGTGCCAGCAGAAGAGGGGGGGGCGCGAGCAATCAGCCCCAGCATTTT

abundance: few
v_gene: TRBV11-3
d_gene: -
j_gene: TRBJ2-2
CDR3aa: CASSLVRDTGELFF
CDR3nt: TGTGCCAGCAGCTTAGTTCGCGACACCGGGGAGCTGTTTTTT

abundance: -
v_gene: TRBV11-2
d_gene: -
j_gene: TRBJ1-6
CDR3aa: CASSAPGSPLHF
CDR3nt: TGTGCCAGCAGCGCCCCTGGGTCACCCCTCCACTTT

abundance: -
v_gene: TRBV4-2
d_gene: -
j_gene: TRBJ1-5
CDR3aa: CASSQSLRNQPQHF
CDR3nt: TGTGCCAGCAGCCAGTCACTTCGCAATCAGCCCCAGCATTTT

abundance: -
v_gene: TRBV5-4
d_gene: TRBD2
j_gene: TRBJ2-5
CDR3aa: CASRPLSGGGETQYF
CDR3nt: TGTGCCAGCAGACCCTTGAGCGGGGGAGGGGAGACCCAGTACTTC